The clone carrying this TCR beta chain was seen a single time. Its specificity is not known. The sample originates from a study of T cell responses to AZD1222 COVID-19 vaccine. This CDR3 has 16 amino acids. Germline CDR1 and CDR2: KGHSH and LQKENI. V was clipped by 3 bases and J by 7 bases, with 16 bases between them. Whole-study findings and limits: Clonal diversity was possibly underestimated; the donors were predominantly white British and more often female. Without day 14 samples, only post-peak T cell repertoires were studied. A reported finding is that nearly half of spike-specific TCRs target unmutated variant regions.

The data were produced by immunoSEQ multiplex PCR, yet TCRdb's version contains in-frame clones alone and is incomplete. The sample yields over 110,000 clones, about 90% seen once. This receptor was identified in an adult who received the AZD1222 COVID-19 vaccine. Here the sequenced sample was peripheral blood, taken 28 days after the second AZD1222 dose. The V gene is TRBV18, the J gene TRBJ1-6; D is ambiguous. This CDR3 reads CASSPIPGALNSPLHF. CDR3 bases: TGTGCCAGCTCACCTATACCGGGCGCTTTGAATTCACCCCTCCACTTT.